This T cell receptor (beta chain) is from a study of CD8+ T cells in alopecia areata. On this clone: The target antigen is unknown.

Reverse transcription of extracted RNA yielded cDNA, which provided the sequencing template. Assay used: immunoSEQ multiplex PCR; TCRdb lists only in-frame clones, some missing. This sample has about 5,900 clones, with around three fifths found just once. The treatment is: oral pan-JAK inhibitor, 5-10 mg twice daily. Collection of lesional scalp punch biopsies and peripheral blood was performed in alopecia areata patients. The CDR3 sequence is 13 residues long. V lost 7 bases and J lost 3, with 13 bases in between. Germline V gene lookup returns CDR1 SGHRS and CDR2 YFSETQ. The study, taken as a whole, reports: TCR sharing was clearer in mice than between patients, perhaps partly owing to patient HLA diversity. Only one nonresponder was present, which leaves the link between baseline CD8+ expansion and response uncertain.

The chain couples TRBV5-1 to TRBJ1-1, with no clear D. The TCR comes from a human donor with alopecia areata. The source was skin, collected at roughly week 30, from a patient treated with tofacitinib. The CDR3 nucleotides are TGCGCCAGCCGGGAGGGCAGCTACACTGAAGCTTTCTTT. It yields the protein CASREGSYTEAFF.